Listed below are T cell receptor beta chains from one sample, sequenced in a study of metastatic and nonmetastatic thyroid tumors. Using MiXCR, TCRdb reanalyzed the PCR reads. The data contain tens of thousands of clones, roughly 15% of them singletons. The sequenced sample consisted of blood. The origin of the receptors is a male donor with papillary thyroid cancer or a benign thyroid nodule (not recorded which). Some clones in this sample may be carry-over from other donors' samples. CDR3s leave out the opening cysteine and the closing phenylalanine or tryptophan.

12 | TRBJ1-6 | TRBV5-4 | ASSTRDRGSPLY
12 | TRBJ2-7 | TRBV20-1 | SAIPRTGDYEQY
13 | TRBJ2-2 | TRBV5-1 | ASSLTSGPTGERF
14 | TRBJ1-2 | TRBV19 | ASSIDGTGAVYGYT
13 | TRBJ2-2 | TRBV4-3 | ASSQEAGGPGELF
11 | TRBJ2-2 | TRBV30 | AWSMGSAGELF
14 | TRBJ2-1 | TRBV10-1 | ASSLAETGISNEQF
14 | TRBJ2-6 | TRBV12-3/TRBV12-4 | ASSLGGVSGANVLT
8 | TRBJ2-1 | TRBV30 | AWIWDEQF
13 | TRBJ2-2 | TRBV4-1 | ASSERTGGTGELF
13 | TRBJ2-2 | TRBV7-3 | ASRAGLINTGELF
13 | TRBJ2-1 | TRBV7-3 | ASRLSGGAGDEQF
14 | TRBJ1-1 | TRBV6-1 | ASRGIGRGRNTEAF
12 | TRBJ1-3 | TRBV28 | ASSRGHSGNTIY
11 | TRBJ2-7 | TRBV6-1 | ASSPRSGYEQY
13 | TRBJ2-7 | TRBV6-1 | ASSQRTGASCEQY
13 | TRBJ2-5 | TRBV7-3 | ASSFLAGAQETQY
15 | TRBJ2-3 | TRBV6-5 | ASSYKAGSSSTDTQY
13 | TRBJ1-1 | TRBV20-1 | SARASPRMNTEAF
11 | TRBJ1-2 | TRBV20-1 | SAGDTYNYGYT
12 | TRBJ2-1 | TRBV12-3/TRBV12-4 | ASSFLAGLNEQF